This is a list of T cell receptor beta chains from one sample in a study of graft-versus-host responses after intestinal transplantation. Profiling relied on immunoSEQ multiplex PCR, and the TCRdb table lists in-frame clones only, not all of them. The table lists over 45,000 clones, around nine tenths of them singletons, with approximately 1.6% in the top ten. The sample consisted of PBMCs, taken 26 days after transplant. The receptors derive from a human patient who received an intestinal transplant, so some T cells may come from the graft donor. CDR3s include the opening cysteine and the closing phenylalanine or tryptophan. The D gene is left open where the match is weak. Expanded clones are given a class, and other clones once, few, many or no size at all.

J gene	V gene	clone size	D gene	CDR3 protein	CDR3 DNA
TRBJ2-2	TRBV6-1	once	TRBD2	CASSEPYTLAGGHTGELFF	TGTGCCAGCAGTGAGCCCTATACACTAGCGGGAGGGCATACCGGGGAGCTGTTTTTT
TRBJ1-5	TRBV9	.	TRBD1	CASSESGQVNQPQHF	TGTGCCAGCAGCGAGTCGGGACAGGTAAATCAGCCCCAGCATTTT
TRBJ1-1	TRBV6-1	.	TRBD1	CASRATGDNTEAFF	TGTGCCAGCAGGGCGACAGGGGATAACACTGAAGCTTTCTTT
TRBJ2-1	TRBV9	.	TRBD2	CASSVDSGVNEQFF	TGTGCCAGCAGCGTAGACAGCGGGGTCAATGAGCAGTTCTTC
TRBJ2-3	TRBV11-2	.	TRBD2	CASSLPRLAGETDTQYF	TGTGCCAGCAGCTTACCTCGACTAGCGGGAGAGACAGATACGCAGTATTTT
TRBJ1-1	TRBV2	.	.	CARDGTSSWGSTEAFF	TGTGCCAGAGATGGGACTTCAAGTTGGGGTTCCACTGAAGCTTTCTTT
TRBJ1-4	TRBV5-1	few	TRBD1	CASSLQGAGEKLFF	TGCGCCAGCAGCTTACAGGGGGCTGGTGAAAAACTGTTTTTT
TRBJ1-6	TRBV19	.	.	CASSTPRQVHNSPLHF	TGTGCCAGTAGTACCCCCCGGCAGGTACATAATTCACCCCTCCACTTT
TRBJ1-2	TRBV15	.	.	CATSRDTGSIPKMLSYGYTF	TGTGCCACCAGCAGAGATACGGGATCCATCCCTAAAATGCTATCCTATGGCTACACCTTC
TRBJ2-5	TRBV6-1	few	TRBD2	CASSLLAGGQETQYF	TGTGCCAGCAGCCTACTAGCGGGGGGGCAAGAGACCCAGTACTTC
TRBJ1-5	TRBV4-1	.	.	CASSQVLVQGGQPQHF	TGCGCCAGCAGCCAAGTTCTTGTACAGGGCGGTCAGCCCCAGCATTTT
TRBJ1-5	TRBV7-9	few	.	CASSLGPGFNQPQHF	TGTGCCAGCAGCTTAGGTCCAGGGTTCAATCAGCCCCAGCATTTT
TRBJ2-7	TRBV27	.	TRBD1	CASSTGGIYEQYF	TGTGCCAGCAGTACAGGGGGGATCTACGAGCAGTACTTC
TRBJ1-4	TRBV6-5	few	.	CASSYRLGQNDEKLFF	TGTGCCAGCAGTTACCGGCTCGGACAGAACGACGAAAAACTGTTTTTT
TRBJ1-4	TRBV28	.	TRBD1	CASSPMDRDNEKLFF	TGTGCCAGCAGTCCGATGGACAGGGATAATGAAAAACTGTTTTTT
TRBJ2-5	TRBV6-1	.	TRBD2	CASSLEGGRETQYF	TGTGCCAGCAGTCTTGAGGGAGGGAGGGAGACCCAGTACTTC
TRBJ2-3	TRBV28	.	TRBD2	CASSFVSGGARTDTQYF	TGTGCCAGCAGTTTTGTTAGCGGGGGTGCTCGCACAGATACGCAGTATTTT
TRBJ1-1	TRBV9	.	.	CASSVAPRDLQANTEAFF	TGTGCCAGCAGCGTAGCCCCCCGCGACCTTCAGGCGAACACTGAAGCTTTCTTT
TRBJ2-2	TRBV27	.	.	CASSLGAGISGELFF	TGTGCCAGCAGTTTAGGGGCAGGGATAAGCGGGGAGCTGTTTTTT
TRBJ2-1	TRBV18	once	.	CASSPQGSGEQFF	TGTGCCAGCTCACCCCAGGGGTCCGGTGAGCAGTTCTTC
TRBJ2-5	TRBV9	.	TRBD2	CASSRGAGGDLETQYF	TGTGCCAGCAGCCGGGGAGCGGGAGGGGATTTGGAGACCCAGTACTTC
TRBJ1-2	TRBV12-5	.	.	CASGPGVGVNYGYTF	TGTGCTAGTGGTCCGGGGGTCGGGGTTAACTATGGCTACACCTTC
TRBJ1-1	TRBV9	few	.	CASSTNDGTPLNTEAFF	TGTGCCAGCAGCACCAACGACGGGACACCTCTGAACACTGAAGCTTTCTTT
TRBJ1-1	TRBV28	.	.	CASSTHRDGAWMNTEAFF	TGTGCCAGCAGTACGCACAGGGACGGCGCGTGGATGAACACTGAAGCTTTCTTT
TRBJ1-2	TRBV7-9	.	.	CASSLVAEGYTF	TGTGCCAGCAGCTTAGTTGCGGAAGGCTACACCTTC
TRBJ2-2	TRBV5-8	.	TRBD2	CASSSLGLESNTGELFF	TGTGCCAGCAGCTCGCTCGGACTAGAGTCGAACACCGGGGAGCTGTTTTTT
TRBJ2-3	TRBV7-3	.	TRBD2	CASSSEGSGGITDTQYF	TGTGCCAGCAGCTCCGAGGGGAGCGGGGGGATCACAGATACGCAGTATTTT
TRBJ2-7	TRBV6-1	.	TRBD2	CASRPTGLAGKEQYF	TGTGCCAGCAGGCCAACCGGACTAGCGGGAAAAGAGCAGTACTTC
TRBJ2-1	TRBV6-1	.	TRBD1	CASSEEETGGYNEQFF	TGTGCCAGCAGTGAAGAGGAAACAGGGGGGTACAATGAGCAGTTCTTC
TRBJ2-4	TRBV10-3	once	TRBD1	CAISESVAGGAKNIQYF	TGTGCCATCAGTGAGTCGGTGGCAGGGGGAGCCAAAAACATTCAGTACTTC
TRBJ1-6	TRBV6-1	.	TRBD1	CASSEAIGAGGSPLHF	TGTGCCAGCAGTGAAGCGATTGGGGCAGGGGGCTCACCCCTCCACTTT
TRBJ2-3	TRBV5-1	once	TRBD2	CASSPGLAGGQGDTQYF	TGCGCCAGCAGCCCAGGACTAGCGGGGGGGCAGGGAGATACGCAGTATTTT
TRBJ2-5	TRBV4-1	.	.	CASSPGHSFQETQYF	TGCGCCAGCAGCCCGGGACACAGTTTCCAAGAGACCCAGTACTTC
TRBJ1-2	TRBV14	once	.	CASSQEPPPLSYGYTF	TGTGCCAGCAGCCAAGAACCCCCGCCCCTATCCTATGGCTACACCTTC
TRBJ2-3	TRBV4-2	.	TRBD2	CASSLSGKTDTQYF	TGTGCCAGCAGCCTTAGCGGGAAAACAGATACGCAGTATTTT
TRBJ2-5	TRBV27	.	TRBD2	CASSLSLPGTSGRSNETQYF	TGTGCCAGCAGTTTATCACTACCAGGGACTAGCGGGAGGTCTAATGAGACCCAGTACTTC
TRBJ2-3	TRBV25-1	.	.	CASVQGTDTQYF	TGTGCCAGCGTACAGGGAACAGATACGCAGTATTTT
TRBJ2-1	TRBV9	once	TRBD2	CASSVEREYNEQFF	TGTGCCAGCAGCGTTGAGCGGGAGTACAATGAGCAGTTCTTC
TRBJ2-1	TRBV5-1	.	TRBD1	CASTGQGAPPINEQFF	TGCGCCAGCACCGGACAGGGGGCCCCTCCGATCAATGAGCAGTTCTTC
TRBJ2-1	TRBV5-4	.	TRBD1	CASSGRTGSNEQFF	TGTGCCAGCAGCGGGAGGACAGGGAGCAATGAGCAGTTCTTC
TRBJ2-7	TRBV6-1	.	TRBD1	CASTKPGQRLGQYF	TGTGCCAGCACCAAGCCGGGACAGCGTCTTGGGCAGTACTTC
TRBJ2-1	TRBV6-4	.	TRBD2	CASSGTSGGANEQFF	TGTGCCAGCAGTGGGACTAGCGGGGGGGCCAATGAGCAGTTCTTC
TRBJ1-2	TRBV2	.	.	CASVGAPEDGYTF	TGTGCCAGCGTTGGGGCCCCAGAAGATGGCTACACCTTC
TRBJ1-1	TRBV19	.	.	CASSIGGRGTEAFF	TGTGCCAGTAGTATAGGAGGAAGGGGCACTGAAGCTTTCTTT
TRBJ1-2	TRBV4-1	.	.	CASSPAPLAGWYGYTF	TGCGCCAGCAGCCCCGCGCCCTTGGCCGGGTGGTATGGCTACACCTTC
TRBJ1-1	TRBV9	.	.	CASSPSVFGTLNTEAFF	TGTGCCAGCAGCCCTAGTGTTTTTGGGACACTGAACACTGAAGCTTTCTTT